This TCR beta chain stems from a study of shared clonotypes between healthy human individuals. The CDR3 runs 11 residues. Germline V gene lookup returns CDR1 SQVTM and CDR2 ANQGSEA. Trimming at V came to 7 bases and at J to 12 bases, leaving 9 bases not matched to a gene. Sequenced by immunoSEQ multiplex PCR; TCRdb stores in-frame clones only, minus some. Among over 2,000,000 clones listed, roughly 93% were seen once. CD8 cells classed as naive were CD45RO-negative and positively selected for CCR7, excluding terminally differentiated effector memory CD45RA+ cells. Sample: naive CD8+ T cells from PBMCs. The chain couples TRBV29-1 to TRBJ2-1; 7 bases line up with TRBD1. The TCR was taken from a man younger than 35 in good health. Some clones in this sample may be carry-over from other donors' samples. In DNA, the CDR3 is TGCAGCGCCCCAGGGGGAATTGGGCAGTTCTTC. Amino acids: CSAPGGIGQFF.